A single sample is the source of the 23 T cell receptor beta chains below, sequenced in a study of PD-1 blockade in classical Hodgkin lymphoma. This table comes from immunoSEQ multiplex PCR, and its TCRdb copy is limited to in-frame clones, with some not included. The sample consists of approximately 98,000 clones, about 89% of them appearing once. With no exception, relapse followed autologous stem cell transplantation in all patients, and brentuximab vedotin exposure varied. The source was peripheral blood mononuclear cells (PBMCs), collected before the second cycle of nivolumab. The receptor set was obtained from a human donor with classical Hodgkin lymphoma.

The rearrangement uses TRBV19 and TRBJ1-5, with a weak D call TRBD1 (5 bases). The germline gives CDR1 LNHDA, CDR2 SQIVND (reference sequence). Trimming stripped 3 bases from V and 0 bases from J, with 15 bases between. The CDR3 is 17 residues long. The DNA of the CDR3 is TGTGCCAGTAGTATTTGGGGCTCGTGGTATAGCAATCAGCCCCAGCATTTT. This gives the protein CASSIWGSWYSNQPQHF.

The chain is built from TRBV4-2 and TRBJ2-7; 8 positions agree with TRBD2. CDR3 length: 16 amino acids. Germline-derived CDR1 and CDR2 are LGHNA and YNFKEQ. Trimming removed 0 bases from V and 4 bases from J; junction bases left unmatched: 8. As DNA, the CDR3 is TGTGCCAGCAGCCAAGATAGCGGGACTAGTGGATACGAGCAGTACTTC. Its protein product is CASSQDSGTSGYEQYF.

The chain is built from TRBV18 and TRBJ2-5; 10 nucleotides agree with TRBD2. The CDR3 is 14 residues long. Germline lookup yields CDR1 KGHSH and CDR2 LQKENI. V trimming: 5 bases; J trimming: 7 bases; junction bases outside the gene matches: 7. CDR3 protein: CASSDSGRPWTQYF. CDR3 bases: TGTGCCAGCTCAGATAGCGGGAGGCCCTGGACCCAGTACTTC.

The chain carries TRBV21-1 and TRBJ2-2; the D call in the table, TRBD1, was not verified against the DNA. TRBV21-1 is a known pseudogene. The CDR3 has 15 residues. This CDR3 is CASSTRTENTGELFF. CDR3 coding DNA: TGTGCCAGCAGCACCCGGACAGAGAACACCGGGGAGCTGTTTTTT.

The chain recombines TRBV7-9 with TRBJ2-7; 7 bases are shared with TRBD1. The V gene's germline CDR1 is SEHNR and CDR2 FQNEAQ (reference sequence). CDR3 size: 17 residues. Losses at the gene ends were 1 base for V and 6 bases for J; bases not matched to a gene: 15. The CDR3 nucleotides are TGTGCCAGCAGCTTAGTAGGCACAGGGGCCGACTTGTGCGAGCAGTACTTC. Protein: CASSLVGTGADLCEQYF.

The chain employs TRBV10-3 and TRBJ2-1, with 9 bases fitting TRBD2. The CDR3 sequence is 16 residues long. Germline V gene sequence: CDR1 ENHRY, CDR2 SYGVKD. With V trimmed by 6 bases and J by 2 bases, 8 bases remained unmatched. DNA of the CDR3: TGTGCCATCAGCCCCATTAGCGGGAGCCCCTACAATGAGCAGTTCTTC. This codes for CAISPISGSPYNEQFF.

The rearrangement uses TRBV19 and TRBJ1-3; no clear D. The CDR3 is made up of 14 amino acids. CDR1 and CDR2 (germline): LNHDA, SQIVND (reference sequence). Trimming removed 2 bases at V and 0 bases at J, with 5 bases between. CDR3 DNA: TGTGCCAGTAGTATACTAGGCTCTGGAAACACCATATATTTT. The encoded protein is CASSILGSGNTIYF.

V is TRBV28 and J is TRBJ2-5, with D maybe TRBD2 (7 bases). Trimming removed 3 bases at V and 5 bases at J, with 16 bases between. The CDR3 spans 15 residues. The germline V gene has CDR1 MDHEN and CDR2 SYDVKM. This chain's CDR3 is CASSFERGGRETQYF. The CDR3 nucleotides read TGTGCCAGCAGTTTCGAGAGGGGGGGTAGGGAGACCCAGTACTTC.

The table lists this clone with a few counts. The chain is built from TRBV7-9 and TRBJ1-1, with 7 bases that match TRBD1. The CDR3 has 17 residues. Looked up from germline, CDR1 is SEHNR and CDR2 is FQNEAQ (reference sequence). V trimming: 1 base; J trimming: 4 bases; junction bases outside the gene matches: 12. As DNA, the CDR3 is TGTGCCAGCAGCTTAGAAGGAAGGGGGCGAGGGTTCACTGAAGCTTTCTTT. Translating it yields CASSLEGRGRGFTEAFF.

This sequence joins TRBV19 and TRBJ2-7, with D uncertain. The CDR3 is 14 amino acids. Looked up from germline, CDR1 is LNHDA and CDR2 is SQIVND (reference sequence). V shed 2 bases and J shed 3 bases, with 11 bases lying between them. DNA for the CDR3: TGTGCCAGTAGTATACCGGGCAGAAACTACGAGCAGTACTTC. It specifies CASSIPGRNYEQYF. The complete variable domain, with remaining parts taken from reference TRBV19 and TRBJ2-7, reads DGGITQSPKYLFRKEGQNVTLSCEQNLNHDAMYWYRQDPGQGLRLIYYSQIVNDFQKGDIAEGYSVSREKKESFPLTVTSAQKNPTAFYLCASSIPGRNYEQYFGPGTRLTVT.

The chain employs TRBV4-2 and TRBJ2-2; either TRBD1 or TRBD2 may fit D (6 bases each). This CDR3 region has 16 residues. V lost 0 bases and J lost 5, with 13 bases in between. The germline CDR1 and CDR2 sequences are LGHNA and YNFKEQ. The CDR3 spells CASSQEGGASTGELFF. Written as DNA, the CDR3 is TGTGCCAGCAGCCAAGAGGGGGGCGCAAGTACCGGGGAGCTGTTTTTT.

This rearrangement joins TRBV15 to TRBJ2-7; D is ambiguous. The V gene lost 1 base and the J gene lost 0 bases, with 13 bases spanning the gap. This CDR3 comprises 16 residues. Per the germline V gene, CDR1 is LNHNV and CDR2 is YYDKDF (reference sequence). CDR3 bases: TGTGCCACCAGCAGAGTGTCCAATCTTCGCTCCTACGAGCAGTACTTC. Translating it yields CATSRVSNLRSYEQYF.

This clone was seen more than once but under ten times. This rearrangement joins TRBV6-5 to TRBJ2-2, with D perhaps TRBD2 (6 bases). Trimming stripped 2 bases from V and 6 bases from J, with 10 bases between. CDR3 size: 14 residues. Germline V gene sequence: CDR1 MNHEY, CDR2 SVGAGI. The CDR3 DNA sequence: TGTGCCAGCAGTTACCGTACTAGCTCCGGGGAGCTGTTTTTT. It translates to CASSYRTSSGELFF.

The chain couples TRBV4-1 to TRBJ2-2; TRBD1 might be the D (5 bases). The germline V gene encodes CDR1 MGHRA and CDR2 YSYEKL. V lost 4 bases to trimming and J lost 4 bases, with 10 bases between them. The CDR3 runs 14 residues. The CDR3 DNA reads TGCGCCAGCAGCCCCATTAGGGGCACCGGGGAGCTGTTTTTT. It yields the protein CASSPIRGTGELFF.

The V and J genes are TRBV7-9 and TRBJ2-7; unclear D gene. The germline V gene has CDR1 SEHNR and CDR2 FQNEAQ (reference sequence). This CDR3 has 12 amino acids. Deletions cut 2 bases from V and 6 bases from J, with 8 bases between. Here the CDR3 DNA reads TGTGCCAGCAGCTTATTACCTGGCGAGCAGTACTTC. This sequence encodes CASSLLPGEQYF.

V and J are TRBV18 and TRBJ2-5; D remains unclear. The length of the CDR3 is 14 residues. In germline, CDR1 is KGHSH, CDR2 LQKENI. Trimming left V 2 bases short and J 0 bases short, with 7 bases between. The CDR3 here is CASSPAGNQETQYF. The CDR3 nucleotides are TGTGCCAGCTCACCAGCCGGAAACCAAGAGACCCAGTACTTC.

The V call is TRBV10-3, the J call TRBJ2-7; 9 positions agree with TRBD1. Germline V lookup: CDR1 ENHRY, CDR2 SYGVKD. J lost 3 bases, V lost 3 bases, and 6 bases had no gene match. The CDR3 contains 15 residues. The CDR3: CAISDRDRAGYEQYF. The CDR3 DNA follows: TGTGCCATCAGTGATCGGGACAGGGCGGGCTACGAGCAGTACTTC.

The V call is TRBV5-6, the J call TRBJ2-7; the match to TRBD2 covers 12 bases. This CDR3 contains 18 residues. Germline V gene data show CDR1 as SGHDT and CDR2 as YYEEEE. Trimming removed 4 bases from V and 7 bases from J; junction bases left unmatched: 18. The CDR3 region is CASSLRLAGVGMVKEQYF. The DNA of the CDR3 is TGTGCCAGCAGCCTCAGACTAGCGGGAGTGGGGATGGTAAAAGAGCAGTACTTC. Filled out from reference TRBV5-6 and TRBJ2-7, the complete variable domain reads DAGVTQSPTHLIKTRGQQVTLRCSPKSGHDTVSWYQQALGQGPQFIFQYYEEEERQRGNFPDRFSGHQFPNYSSELNVNALLLGDSALYLCASSLRLAGVGMVKEQYFGPGTRLTVT.

This sequence joins TRBV2 and TRBJ1-5, with 8 bases fitting TRBD1. The CDR3 runs 17 residues. Germline values: CDR1 SNHLY, CDR2 FYNNEI. J was trimmed by 6 bases and V by 1 base; bases with no gene match: 11. CDR3 region: CASSEGGGQGLSQPQHF. As DNA, the CDR3 is TGTGCCAGCAGTGAAGGAGGAGGACAGGGATTGTCTCAGCCCCAGCATTTT.

This sequence joins TRBV2 and TRBJ1-1, with a tentative D call TRBD1 (6 bases). The CDR3 spans 13 residues. Between the trimmed V and J ends, which lost 8 bases and 0 bases, there was a span of 10 bases. The V gene's germline CDR1 is SNHLY and CDR2 FYNNEI. The CDR3 is CASHRVMNTEAFF. CDR3 in DNA: TGTGCCAGCCACAGGGTTATGAACACTGAAGCTTTCTTT.

This clone was detected once. This chain uses TRBV13 with TRBJ2-5; no clear D. CDR1 and CDR2 from the germline V gene are PRHDT and FYEKMQ (reference sequence). CDR3 length: 13 amino acids. V was cut by 5 bases and J by 0 bases, with 7 bases left in between. The CDR3 DNA is TGTGCCAGCAGCCTCCGGTACCAAGAGACCCAGTACTTC. Its protein product is CASSLRYQETQYF.

The chain uses TRBV5-6 and TRBJ1-1; 9 bases fit TRBD1. The J segment lost 5 bases and the V segment lost 3 bases, leaving 5 bases of the junction unmatched. CDR1 is SGHDT, CDR2 YYEEEE, per germline. The CDR3 has 14 amino acids. Written as DNA, the CDR3 is TGTGCCAGCAGCTGGACAGGGGAGGGGACTGAAGCTTTCTTT. Protein product: CASSWTGEGTEAFF.

The chain carries TRBV6-1 and TRBJ2-7, with D hard to call. The V gene's germline CDR1 is MNHNS and CDR2 SASEGT. This CDR3 contains 11 residues. Trimming removed 3 bases from V and 9 bases from J, with 9 bases in between. CDR3 in amino acids: CASSDRAWQYF. The CDR3 nucleotides are TGTGCCAGCAGTGACCGGGCATGGCAGTACTTC.